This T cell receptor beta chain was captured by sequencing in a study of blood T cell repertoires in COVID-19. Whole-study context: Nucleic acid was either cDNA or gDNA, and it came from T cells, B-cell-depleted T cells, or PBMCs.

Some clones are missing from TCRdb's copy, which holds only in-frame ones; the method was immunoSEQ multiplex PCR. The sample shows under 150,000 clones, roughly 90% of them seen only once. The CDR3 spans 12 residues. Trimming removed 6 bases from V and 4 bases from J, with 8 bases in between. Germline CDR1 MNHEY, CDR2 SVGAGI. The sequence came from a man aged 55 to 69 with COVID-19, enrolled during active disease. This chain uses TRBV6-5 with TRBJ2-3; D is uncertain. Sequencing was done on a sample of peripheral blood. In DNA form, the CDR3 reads TGTGCCAGCAGACGGTCTTCAGATACGCAGTATTTT. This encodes CASRRSSDTQYF.